This entry features one TCR beta chain sequence. This CDR3 comprises 16 residues. Germline lookup yields CDR1 MGHDK and CDR2 SYGVNS. V lost 6 bases to trimming and J lost 5 bases; unmatched junction nucleotides: 11. Naive CD8 isolation took CD45RO-negative cells positively selected for CCR7 and excluded terminally differentiated effector memory CD45RA+ cells. This sample was taken from a study of shared clonotypes between healthy human individuals. The authors' processing: Filtering of immunoSEQ junctional sequences could not match full-length read filtering. Assay: immunoSEQ multiplex PCR; the TCRdb copy retains only in-frame clones and omits some. V, J and clone size are those of that table, while D and trimming were read from the DNA. Among millions of clones, around 93% were seen once, and the ten largest hold under 2%.

This clonotype originated in a man aged 18 to 29 in good health. Some clones in this sample may be carry-over from other donors' samples. Source material: naive CD8+ T cells from PBMCs. The V gene is TRBV25-1, the J gene TRBJ2-3; 10 nucleotides align to TRBD2. The CDR3 reads CASRVTSGYFGDTQYF. Written as DNA, the CDR3 is TGTGCCAGCAGGGTGACTAGCGGGTATTTCGGAGATACGCAGTATTTT. The whole variable domain, filled in from reference TRBV25-1 and TRBJ2-3, reads EADIYQTPRYLVIGTGKKITLECSQTMGHDKMYWYQQDPGMELHLIHYSYGVNSTEKGDLSSESTVSRIRTEHFPLTLESARPSHTSQYLCASRVTSGYFGDTQYFGPGTRLTVL.